Each of the 7 T cell receptor beta chains below was sequenced from the same sample in a study of blood T cells in healthy people across ages. Next came a second PCR, run for about 6 to 12 cycles, which used a sample-barcoded 5' primer along with a J-beta primer mix. TCRdb recomputed calls from the 5' RACE reads with MiXCR, one row per CDR3 protein. Among some 1.6 million distinct CDR3 sequences listed, roughly a third were seen once. Sequencing input: blood. The receptors stem from a woman aged 25 to 39 in good health.

V usage is TRBV20-1 and J usage is TRBJ1-5; D perhaps matches TRBD1 (6 bases). The CDR3 sequence is 16 residues long. V shed 4 bases and J shed 2 bases, with 18 bases lying between them. The germline CDR1 and CDR2 sequences are DFQATT and SNEGSKA (reference sequence). The CDR3 nucleotides read TGCAGTGCTAACTCAGGGAGGGGGTATGGCAATCAGCCCCAGCATTTT. It yields the protein CSANSGRGYGNQPQHF.

The genes are TRBV6-4 and TRBJ1-6, with D maybe TRBD1 (5 bases). The germline gives CDR1 MRHNA, CDR2 SNTAGT. Trimming left V 6 bases short and J 7 bases short, with 16 bases between. The CDR3 totals 15 residues. CDR3 sequence: CASREGTDGNSPLHF. DNA for the CDR3: TGTGCCAGCAGAGAAGGGACCGATGGAAATTCACCCCTCCACTTT.

The genes are TRBV11-2 and TRBJ2-1, with D possibly matching TRBD1 (5 bases). Germline V gene data show CDR1 as SGHAT and CDR2 as FQNNGV. V lost 5 bases to trimming and J lost 1 base, with 15 bases between them. The CDR3 spans 16 residues. The chain's CDR3 is CASSPQGVGSYNEQFF. DNA for the CDR3: TGTGCCAGCAGCCCGCAGGGCGTGGGGTCCTACAATGAGCAGTTCTTC.

The rearrangement joins TRBV10-2 to TRBJ2-1; 11 bases are shared with TRBD1. The CDR3 covers 18 residues. V lost 5 bases and J lost 1; bases outside the gene matches: 10. CDR1 is WSHSY, CDR2 SAAADI, per germline. The CDR3: CASSRDRGATPSYNEQFF. The DNA of the CDR3 is TGCGCCAGCAGTCGGGACAGGGGGGCCACACCGTCCTACAATGAGCAGTTCTTC.

This clonotype was counted only a few times. The V gene is TRBV5-6, the J gene TRBJ2-3; D gene ambiguous. CDR1 and CDR2 from the germline V gene are SGHDT and YYEEEE. The CDR3 is 16 residues long. V was cut by 3 bases and J by 2 bases, with 16 bases left in between. CDR3 residues: CASSWGRAPTTDTQYF. For the CDR3, the DNA is TGTGCCAGCAGCTGGGGTCGGGCACCTACCACAGATACGCAGTATTTT.

About this clonotype: This may stem from a read error, because a much larger clone lies one nucleotide away. The V and J genes are TRBV12-3 or TRBV12-4 and TRBJ1-5, with 8 positions matching TRBD1. The CDR3 covers 14 residues. CDR3 nucleotide sequence: TGTGCCAACAGTTTCCGGTACAGGGGGCAGCCCCAGCATTTT. The encoded protein is CANSFRYRGQPQHF.

This clonotype was counted only a few times. Relative to the germline gene, one junction end is altered; a read error may explain this. The rearrangement joins TRBV7-2 to TRBJ2-6, with 7 nucleotides matching TRBD2. Germline V CDR1 and CDR2: SGHTA, FQGNSA. The CDR3 runs to 17 residues. In DNA form, the CDR3 reads TGTGCCAGCAGCCAAGTAGCGGGCCGCTCTGGGGCCAACGCCCTGACTTTC. Its translation: CASSQVAGRSGANALTF.